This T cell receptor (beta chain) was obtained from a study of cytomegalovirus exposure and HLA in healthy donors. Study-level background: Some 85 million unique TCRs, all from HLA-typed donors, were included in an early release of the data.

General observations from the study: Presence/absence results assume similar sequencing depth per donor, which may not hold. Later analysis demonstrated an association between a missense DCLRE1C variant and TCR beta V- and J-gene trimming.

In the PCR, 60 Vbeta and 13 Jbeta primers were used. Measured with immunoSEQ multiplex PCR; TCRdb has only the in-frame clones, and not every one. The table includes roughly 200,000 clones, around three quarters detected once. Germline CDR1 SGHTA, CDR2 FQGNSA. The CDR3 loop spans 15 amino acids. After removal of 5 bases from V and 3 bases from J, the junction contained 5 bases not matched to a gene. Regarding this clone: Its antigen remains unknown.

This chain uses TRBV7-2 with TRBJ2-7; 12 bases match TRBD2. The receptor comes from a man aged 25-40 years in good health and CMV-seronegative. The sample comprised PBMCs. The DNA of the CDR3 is TGTGCCAGCAGCCTAGGACTAGCGGGGTACTACGAGCAGTACTTC. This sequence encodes CASSLGLAGYYEQYF.